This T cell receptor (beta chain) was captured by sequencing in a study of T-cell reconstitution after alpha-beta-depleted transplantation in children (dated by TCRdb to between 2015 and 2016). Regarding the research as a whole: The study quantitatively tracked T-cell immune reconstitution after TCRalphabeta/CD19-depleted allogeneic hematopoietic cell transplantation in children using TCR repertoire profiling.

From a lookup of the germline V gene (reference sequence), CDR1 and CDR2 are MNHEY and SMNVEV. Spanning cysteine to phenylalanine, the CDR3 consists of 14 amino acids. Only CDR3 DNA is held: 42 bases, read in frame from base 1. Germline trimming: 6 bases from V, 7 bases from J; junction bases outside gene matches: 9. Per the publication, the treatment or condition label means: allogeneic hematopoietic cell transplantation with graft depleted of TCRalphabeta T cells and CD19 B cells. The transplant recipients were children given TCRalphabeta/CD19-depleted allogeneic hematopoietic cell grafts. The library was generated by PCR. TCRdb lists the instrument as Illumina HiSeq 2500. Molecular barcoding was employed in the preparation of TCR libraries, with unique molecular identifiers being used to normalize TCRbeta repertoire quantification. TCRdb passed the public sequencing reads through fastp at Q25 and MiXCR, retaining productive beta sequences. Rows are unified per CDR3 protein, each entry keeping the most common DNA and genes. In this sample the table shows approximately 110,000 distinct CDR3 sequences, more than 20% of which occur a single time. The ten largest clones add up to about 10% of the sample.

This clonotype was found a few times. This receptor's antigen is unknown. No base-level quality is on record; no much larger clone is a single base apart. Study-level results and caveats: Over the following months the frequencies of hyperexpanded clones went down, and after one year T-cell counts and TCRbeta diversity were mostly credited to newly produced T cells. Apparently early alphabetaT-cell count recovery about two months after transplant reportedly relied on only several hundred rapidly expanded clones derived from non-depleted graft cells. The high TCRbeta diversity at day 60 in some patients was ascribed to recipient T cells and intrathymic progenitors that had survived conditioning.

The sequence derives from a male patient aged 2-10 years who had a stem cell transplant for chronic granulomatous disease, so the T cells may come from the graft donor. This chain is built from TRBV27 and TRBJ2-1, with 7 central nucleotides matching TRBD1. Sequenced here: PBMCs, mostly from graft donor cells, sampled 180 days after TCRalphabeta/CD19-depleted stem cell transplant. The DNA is TGTGCCAGCAGAGTAATACAGGGGTGGAATGAGCAGTTCTTC. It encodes CASRVIQGWNEQFF.